The present T cell receptor beta chain was sequenced within a study of blood T cell repertoires in COVID-19. Study overall: Sites in the United States, Italy and Spain provided acute and convalescent COVID-19 samples. T cells, B-cell-depleted T cells, or PBMCs supplied cDNA or gDNA.

In germline, CDR1 is SGHVS, CDR2 FQNEAQ. The CDR3 is made up of 17 amino acids. Trimming removed 5 bases from V and 6 bases from J; junction bases left unmatched: 13. This clone appeared a few times. Original analysis: Using reference gene primer amplification, nucleated cell counts were estimated. TCRdb's copy holds only in-frame clones and misses some; the assay was immunoSEQ multiplex PCR. That table is the source of V, J and clone size, and D and trimming were worked out from the DNA. The profile shows about 330,000 clones, 80% to 90% of them singletons. Recovery among Cohort 3 donors was established by two negative PCRs, clearance, or symptom resolution.

The sequencing input was PBMCs or T cells enriched from blood (not recorded which). J is TRBJ1-5 and V is TRBV7-8; 10 positions agree with TRBD1. This clonotype was obtained from a man aged 30 to 39 who had recovered from COVID-19. The CDR3 coding sequence is TGTGCCAGCAGCCTGGGACAGGGGCGGGCCTTGGGTCAGCCCCAGCATTTT. The encoded protein is CASSLGQGRALGQPQHF.